What follows describes a single T cell receptor beta chain. What it binds is unknown. The data were taken from a study of T cell responses to AZD1222 COVID-19 vaccine. Findings of the study overall: Epitopes outside B.1.351 and B.1.1.7 mutated regions reportedly drew nearly half of spike TCRs.

Per the germline V gene, CDR1 is SGHRS and CDR2 is YFSETQ. The junction had 4 bases not matched to a gene; V was cut back by 4 bases and J by 10 bases. The CDR3 extends over 11 amino acids. TCRdb's table, derived via immunoSEQ multiplex PCR, lists solely in-frame clones and lacks some. The table shows approximately 180,000 clones, with around 90% occurring only once. The TCR comes from an adult in good health. The sample was peripheral blood, taken on day 0 of AZD1222 vaccination. The genes are TRBV5-1 and TRBJ1-2; 7 bases are a match to TRBD1. CDR3 bases: TGCGCCAGCAGCATTACAGGGGACTACACCTTC. This codes for CASSITGDYTF.